This T cell receptor (beta chain) was identified in a study of T cell changes during pregnancy in multiple sclerosis (dated by TCRdb to about 2019). At the level of the whole study: Changes in the T cell repertoire over the course of pregnancy were examined in this study in women with multiple sclerosis.

The CDR3 runs 14 residues from the cysteine to the phenylalanine. Only the CDR3 DNA stays, 42 bases, in frame from base 1. Per the germline V gene (reference sequence), SEHNR is the CDR1 and FQNEAQ is the CDR2. Deletion took 1 base off V and 5 bases off J, with a span of 9 bases between the germline ends. Preparation of the library involved the immunoSEQ multiplex PCR assay. TCRdb obtained this table from immuneACCESS and retained in-frame rearrangements with V and J assigned. These tables miss some clones; where compared with another copy, unresolved V genes account for less than half of the shortfall, and the remainder is unexplained. The sample table lists 79,000 or so clones, about 85% of them with a count of one. The ten biggest clones cover approximately 3.3% of the sample. A remark on this clone: What antigen it recognizes has not been identified. Base qualities were left out, and no much larger clone turns up one base away.

This receptor was obtained from a female donor with multiple sclerosis, enrolled in a pregnancy study. Rearrangement joined TRBV7-9 to TRBJ1-5; the D gene is perhaps TRBD1, from 5 matching bases. Here the sequenced sample was peripheral blood, taken before pregnancy. DNA sequence: TGTGCCAGCAGCTTAGGTTTAGGGGATCAGCCCCAGCATTTT. This sequence encodes CASSLGLGDQPQHF.